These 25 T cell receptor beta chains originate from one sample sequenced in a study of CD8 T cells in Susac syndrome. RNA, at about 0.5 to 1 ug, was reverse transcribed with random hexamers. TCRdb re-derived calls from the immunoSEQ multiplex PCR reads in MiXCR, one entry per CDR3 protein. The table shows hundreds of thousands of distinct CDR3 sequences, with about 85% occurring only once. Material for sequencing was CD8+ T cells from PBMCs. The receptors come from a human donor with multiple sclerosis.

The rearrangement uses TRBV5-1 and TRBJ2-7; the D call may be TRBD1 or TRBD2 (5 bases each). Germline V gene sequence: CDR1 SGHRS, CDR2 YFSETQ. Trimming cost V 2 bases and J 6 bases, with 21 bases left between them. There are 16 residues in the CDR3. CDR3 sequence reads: CASSLPRNGAMVEQYF. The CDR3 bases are TGCGCCAGCAGCTTACCTCGGAACGGGGCTATGGTCGAGCAGTACTTC.

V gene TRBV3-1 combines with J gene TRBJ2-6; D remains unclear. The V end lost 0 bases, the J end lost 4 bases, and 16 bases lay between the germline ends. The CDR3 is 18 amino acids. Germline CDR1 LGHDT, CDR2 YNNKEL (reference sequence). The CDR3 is CASSQDRGRWSGANVLTF. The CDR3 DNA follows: TGTGCCAGCAGCCAAGATCGCGGCAGGTGGTCCGGGGCCAACGTCCTGACTTTC.

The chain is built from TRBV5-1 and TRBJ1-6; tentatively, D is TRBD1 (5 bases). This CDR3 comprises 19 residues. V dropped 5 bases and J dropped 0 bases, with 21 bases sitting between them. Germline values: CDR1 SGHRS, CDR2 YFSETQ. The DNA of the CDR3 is TGCGCCAGCAGAGACAGAGGAAAGGACGGAGTCTCCTATAATTCACCCCTCCACTTT. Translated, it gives CASRDRGKDGVSYNSPLHF.

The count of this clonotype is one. The CDR3 DNA reads TGTGCCAGCAGTCCGACCTCCGGGACAGATAGCAATCAGCCCCAGCATTTT. Protein: CASSPTSGTDSNQPQHF. The chain is built from TRBV6-1 and TRBJ1-5; 7 bases map to TRBD1. CDR1 MNHNS and CDR2 SASEGT come from the germline V gene. This CDR3 region has 17 residues. J was trimmed by 0 bases and V by 5 bases; bases with no gene match: 10.

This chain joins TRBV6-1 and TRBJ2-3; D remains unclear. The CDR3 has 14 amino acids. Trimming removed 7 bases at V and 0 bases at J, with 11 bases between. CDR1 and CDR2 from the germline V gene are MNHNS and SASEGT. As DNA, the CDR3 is TGTGCCAGCACCCCCCTCGGGAGCACAGATACGCAGTATTTT. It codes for CASTPLGSTDTQYF.

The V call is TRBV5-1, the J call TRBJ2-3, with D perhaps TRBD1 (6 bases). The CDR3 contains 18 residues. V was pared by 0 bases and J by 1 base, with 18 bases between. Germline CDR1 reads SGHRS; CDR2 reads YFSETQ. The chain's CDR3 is CASSLARVGQHGTDTQYF. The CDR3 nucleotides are TGCGCCAGCAGCTTGGCCAGGGTAGGACAGCACGGCACAGATACGCAGTATTTT. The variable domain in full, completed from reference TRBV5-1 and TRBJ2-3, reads KAGVTQTPRYLIKTRGQQVTLSCSPISGHRSVSWYQQTPGQGLQFLFEYFSETQRNKGNFPGRFSGRQFSNSRSEMNVSTLELGDSALYLCASSLARVGQHGTDTQYFGPGTRLTVL.

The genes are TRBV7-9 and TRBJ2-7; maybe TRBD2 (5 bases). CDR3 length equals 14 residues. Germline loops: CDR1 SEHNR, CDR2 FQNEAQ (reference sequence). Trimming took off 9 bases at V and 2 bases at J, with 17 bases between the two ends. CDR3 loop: CASEDSSAAYEQYF. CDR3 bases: TGTGCCAGTGAGGACTCCTCAGCGGCCTACGAGCAGTACTTC. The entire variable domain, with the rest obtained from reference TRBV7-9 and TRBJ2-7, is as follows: DTGVSQNPRHKITKRGQNVTFRCDPISEHNRLYWYRQTLGQGPEFLTYFQNEAQLEKSRLLSDRFSAERPKGSFSTLEIQRTEQGDSAMYLCASEDSSAAYEQYFGPGTRLTVT.

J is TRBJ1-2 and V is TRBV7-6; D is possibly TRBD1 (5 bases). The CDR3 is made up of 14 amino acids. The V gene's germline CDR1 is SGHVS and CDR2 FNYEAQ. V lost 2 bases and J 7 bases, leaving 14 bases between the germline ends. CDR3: CASSLWLGRGGYTF. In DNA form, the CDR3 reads TGTGCCAGCAGCTTATGGCTGGGGCGGGGTGGCTACACCTTC. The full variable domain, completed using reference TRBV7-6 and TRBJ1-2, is GAGVSQSPRYKVTKRGQDVALRCDPISGHVSLYWYRQALGQGPEFLTYFNYEAQQDKSGLPNDRFSAERPEGSISTLTIQRTEQRDSAMYRCASSLWLGRGGYTFGSGTRLTVV.

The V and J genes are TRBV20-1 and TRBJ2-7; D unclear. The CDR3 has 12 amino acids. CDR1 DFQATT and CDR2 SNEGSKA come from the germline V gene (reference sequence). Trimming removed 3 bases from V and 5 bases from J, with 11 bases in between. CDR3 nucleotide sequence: TGCAGTGCTAGTCACCGGTCGGACGAGCAGTACTTC. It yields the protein CSASHRSDEQYF.

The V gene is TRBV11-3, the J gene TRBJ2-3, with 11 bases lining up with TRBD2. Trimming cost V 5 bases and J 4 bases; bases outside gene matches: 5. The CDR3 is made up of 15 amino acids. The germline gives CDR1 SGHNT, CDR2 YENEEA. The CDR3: CASSPRSGGADTQYF. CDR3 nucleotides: TGTGCCAGCAGCCCCCGTAGCGGGGGGGCAGATACGCAGTATTTT.

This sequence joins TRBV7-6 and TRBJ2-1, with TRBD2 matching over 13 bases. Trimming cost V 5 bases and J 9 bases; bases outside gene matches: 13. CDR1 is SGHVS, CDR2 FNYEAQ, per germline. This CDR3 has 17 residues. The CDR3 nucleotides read TGTGCCAGCAGCAAAGGGACTAGCGGGACGGGCCCGAGTGAGCAGTTCTTC. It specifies CASSKGTSGTGPSEQFF.

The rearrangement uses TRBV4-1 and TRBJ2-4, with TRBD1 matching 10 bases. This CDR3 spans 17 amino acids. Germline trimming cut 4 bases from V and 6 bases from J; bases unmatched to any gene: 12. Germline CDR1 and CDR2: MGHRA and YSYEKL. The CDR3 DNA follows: TGCGCCAGCAGCCGCCTCATCGGGACAGGGGTGGGAAACATTCAGTACTTC. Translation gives CASSRLIGTGVGNIQYF.

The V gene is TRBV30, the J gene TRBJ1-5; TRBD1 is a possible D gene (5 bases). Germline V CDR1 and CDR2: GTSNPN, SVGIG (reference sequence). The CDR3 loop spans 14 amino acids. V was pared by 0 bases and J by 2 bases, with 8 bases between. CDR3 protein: CAWSVGRGNQPQHF. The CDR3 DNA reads TGTGCCTGGAGTGTGGGACGAGGCAATCAGCCCCAGCATTTT.

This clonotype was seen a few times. The CDR3 DNA is TGTGCCAGCAGTGATTGGAGCAATCAGCCCCAGCATTTT. Translation: CASSDWSNQPQHF. The V and J genes are TRBV6-1 and TRBJ1-5; unclear D gene. In germline, CDR1 is MNHNS, CDR2 SASEGT. The CDR3 has 13 residues. With 3 bases removed from V and 1 base from J, the gap between germline ends came to 4 bases.

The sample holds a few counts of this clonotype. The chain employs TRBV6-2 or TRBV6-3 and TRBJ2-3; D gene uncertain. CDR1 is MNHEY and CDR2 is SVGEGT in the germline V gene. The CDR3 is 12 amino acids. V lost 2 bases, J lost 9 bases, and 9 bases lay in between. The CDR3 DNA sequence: TGTGCCAGCAGTTACCCCGTCGACACGCAGTATTTT. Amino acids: CASSYPVDTQYF.

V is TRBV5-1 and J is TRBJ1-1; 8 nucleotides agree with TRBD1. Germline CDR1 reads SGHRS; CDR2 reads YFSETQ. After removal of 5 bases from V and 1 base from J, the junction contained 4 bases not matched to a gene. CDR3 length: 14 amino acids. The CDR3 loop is CASRSGTGNTEAFF. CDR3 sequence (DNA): TGCGCCAGCAGAAGTGGGACAGGGAACACTGAAGCTTTCTTT.

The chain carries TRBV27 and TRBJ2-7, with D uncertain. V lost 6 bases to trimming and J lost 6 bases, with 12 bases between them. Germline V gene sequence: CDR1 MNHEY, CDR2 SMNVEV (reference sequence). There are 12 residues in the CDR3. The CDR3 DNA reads TGTGCCAGCAGGTCCGATGGGTTCGAGCAGTACTTC. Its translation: CASRSDGFEQYF.

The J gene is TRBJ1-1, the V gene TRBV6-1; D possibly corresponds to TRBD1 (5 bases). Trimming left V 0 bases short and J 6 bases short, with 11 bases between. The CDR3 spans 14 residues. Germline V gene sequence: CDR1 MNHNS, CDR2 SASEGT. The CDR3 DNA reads TGTGCCAGCAGTGAAGCTTCCAGGGCTGCTGAAGCTTTCTTT. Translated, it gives CASSEASRAAEAFF.

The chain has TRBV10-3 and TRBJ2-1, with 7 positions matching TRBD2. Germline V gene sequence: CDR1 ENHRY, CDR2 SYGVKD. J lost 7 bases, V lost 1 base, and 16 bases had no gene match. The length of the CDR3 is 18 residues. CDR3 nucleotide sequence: TGTGCCATCAGTGAGTACGCGGGGGAGGGAGAAGGTGGGAATGAGCAGTTCTTC. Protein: CAISEYAGEGEGGNEQFF.

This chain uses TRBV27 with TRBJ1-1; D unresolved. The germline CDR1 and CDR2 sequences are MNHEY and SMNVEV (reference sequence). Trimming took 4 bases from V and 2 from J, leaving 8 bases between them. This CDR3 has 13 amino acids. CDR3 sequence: CASSYLGNTEAFF. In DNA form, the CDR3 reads TGTGCCAGCAGTTATTTGGGTAACACTGAAGCTTTCTTT.

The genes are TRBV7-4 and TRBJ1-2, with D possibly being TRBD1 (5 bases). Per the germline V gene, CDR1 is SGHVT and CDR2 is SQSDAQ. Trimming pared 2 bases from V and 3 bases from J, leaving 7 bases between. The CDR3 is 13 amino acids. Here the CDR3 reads CASSLQGYYGYTF. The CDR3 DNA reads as TGTGCCAGCAGCTTACAGGGATACTATGGCTACACCTTC.

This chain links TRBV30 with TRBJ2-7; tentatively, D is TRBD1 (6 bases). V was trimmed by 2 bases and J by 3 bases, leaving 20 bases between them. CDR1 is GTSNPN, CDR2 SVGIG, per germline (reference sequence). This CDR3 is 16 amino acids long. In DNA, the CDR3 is TGTGCCTGGAGTCCACTCAGGACAGCTCAATTCTACGAGCAGTACTTC. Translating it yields CAWSPLRTAQFYEQYF. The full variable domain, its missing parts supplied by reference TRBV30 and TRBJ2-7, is SQTIHQWPATLVQPVGSPLSLECTVEGTSNPNLYWYRQAAGRGLQLLFYSVGIGQISSEVPQNLSASRPQDRQFILSSKKLLLSDSGFYLCAWSPLRTAQFYEQYFGPGTRLTVT.

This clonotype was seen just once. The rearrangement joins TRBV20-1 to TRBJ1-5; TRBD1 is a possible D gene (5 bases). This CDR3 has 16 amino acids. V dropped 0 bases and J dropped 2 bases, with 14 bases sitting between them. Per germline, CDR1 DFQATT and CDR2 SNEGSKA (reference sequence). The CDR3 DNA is TGCAGTGCTAGAGATTTTGCGGGGGGGGGCAATCAGCCCCAGCATTTT. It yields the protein CSARDFAGGGNQPQHF.

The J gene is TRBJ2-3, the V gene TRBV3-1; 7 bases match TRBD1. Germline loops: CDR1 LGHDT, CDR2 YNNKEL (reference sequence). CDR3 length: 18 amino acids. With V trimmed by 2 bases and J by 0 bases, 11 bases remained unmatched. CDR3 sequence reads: CASSQWDSLTSSTDTQYF. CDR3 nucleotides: TGTGCCAGCAGCCAATGGGACAGCCTTACATCTAGCACAGATACGCAGTATTTT.

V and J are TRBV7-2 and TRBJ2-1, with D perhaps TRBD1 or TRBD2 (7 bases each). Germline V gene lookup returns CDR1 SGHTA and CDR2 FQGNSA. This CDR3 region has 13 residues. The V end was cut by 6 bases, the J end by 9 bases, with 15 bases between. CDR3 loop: CASSLTGEGEQFF. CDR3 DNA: TGTGCCAGCAGTCTAACAGGGGAGGGTGAGCAGTTCTTC.